This passage covers 7 T cell receptor beta chains from one sample sequenced in a study of neurological immune-mediated disorders (dated by TCRdb to about 2019). Receptor libraries were prepared by 5' RACE. The listed sequencing device is Illumina HiSeq 2500. Clones were called with MiXCR by TCRdb after fastp trimmed the public reads at Q25, and only in-frame beta chains were retained. Each record represents a unique CDR3 protein, reported with the most common genes and DNA among its rows. The sample data list more than 40,000 distinct CDR3 sequences, and more than 14% of these were observed just once. The top ten hold around 4% of the sample. The source material was CD4+ T cells from blood. The receptors stem from a woman between 55 and 75 years old with HTLV-1-associated myelopathy (HAM/TSP).

There are many counts of this clonotype. The rearrangement uses TRBV5-1 and TRBJ2-3; tentative D call: TRBD2 (5 bases). The CDR3 has 12 residues. Germline assignment: CDR1 SGHRS and CDR2 YFSETQ. Trimming shortened V by 0 bases and J by 6 bases, and 5 bases separated the two germline ends. CDR3 region: CASSLAGDTQYF. The CDR3 coding sequence is TGCGCCAGCAGCTTGGCGGGGGATACGCAGTATTTT.

This clonotype was detected many times. This chain joins TRBV12-3 or TRBV12-4 and TRBJ2-7, with 9 nucleotides matching TRBD1. The CDR3 consists of 13 residues. The trim removed 5 bases at V and 5 bases at J, leaving 4 bases unmatched. In DNA form, the CDR3 reads TGTGCCAGCAGTCAGGACAGGGGTGACGAGCAGTACTTC. The encoded protein is CASSQDRGDEQYF.

By share, this clonotype counts as medium-sized. The chain links TRBV7-2 to TRBJ1-2; D unresolved. V dropped 0 bases and J dropped 4 bases, with 9 bases sitting between them. Looked up from germline, CDR1 is SGHTA and CDR2 is FQGNSA. CDR3 length: 14 amino acids. The CDR3 bases are TGTGCCAGCAGCTTAGCAGCCAACAGCTATGGCTACACCTTC. As protein: CASSLAANSYGYTF.

The chain couples TRBV20-1 to TRBJ1-3; maybe TRBD1 (5 bases). Germline lookup yields CDR1 DFQATT and CDR2 SNEGSKA (reference sequence). The V gene lost 3 bases and the J gene lost 4 bases, with 13 bases spanning the gap. This CDR3 is built from 14 residues. This CDR3 reads CSARIGAGGNTIYF. The CDR3 bases are TGCAGTGCTAGGATAGGGGCGGGGGGAAACACCATATATTTT.

This clonotype was seen many times. V and J are TRBV10-3 and TRBJ2-7; D is undetermined. Between the trimmed V and J ends, which lost 2 bases and 3 bases, there was a span of 5 bases. Germline V gene data show CDR1 as ENHRY and CDR2 as SYGVKD. The CDR3 is made up of 12 amino acids. The CDR3 protein is CAISEADYEQYF. CDR3 DNA: TGTGCCATCAGTGAGGCAGACTACGAGCAGTACTTC.

This clonotype showed up many times. In DNA, the CDR3 is TGTGCCAGCAGCCCCTTGGGACGTGCGAACACCGGGGAGCTGTTTTTT. The encoded protein is CASSPLGRANTGELFF. The rearrangement uses TRBV6-6 and TRBJ2-2, with D perhaps being TRBD1 or TRBD2 (5 bases each). The CDR3 spans 16 residues. The germline V and J ends were trimmed by 6 bases and 0 bases, with 14 bases remaining between them. CDR1 is MNHNY and CDR2 is SVGAGI in the germline V gene (reference sequence).

The chain recombines TRBV7-9 with TRBJ2-3, with D perhaps matching TRBD2 (5 bases). V was clipped by 1 base and J by 4 bases, with 12 bases between them. The germline gives CDR1 SEHNR, CDR2 FQNEAQ (reference sequence). This CDR3 has 15 amino acids. The CDR3 is CASSLDGVRADTQYF. For the CDR3, the DNA is TGTGCCAGCAGCTTAGACGGGGTGAGGGCAGATACGCAGTATTTT.